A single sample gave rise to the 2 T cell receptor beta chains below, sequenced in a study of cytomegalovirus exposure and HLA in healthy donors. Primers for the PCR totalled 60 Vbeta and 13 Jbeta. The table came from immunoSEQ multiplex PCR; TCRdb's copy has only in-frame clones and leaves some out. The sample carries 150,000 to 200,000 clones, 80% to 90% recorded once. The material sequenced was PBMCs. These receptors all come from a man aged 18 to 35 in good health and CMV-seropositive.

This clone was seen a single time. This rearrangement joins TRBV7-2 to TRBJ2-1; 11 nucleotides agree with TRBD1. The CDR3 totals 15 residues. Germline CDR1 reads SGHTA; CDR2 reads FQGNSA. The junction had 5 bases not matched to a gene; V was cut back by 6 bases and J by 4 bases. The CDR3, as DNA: TGTGCCAGCAGTGTGGACAGGGGGCAATACAATGAGCAGTTCTTC. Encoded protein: CASSVDRGQYNEQFF. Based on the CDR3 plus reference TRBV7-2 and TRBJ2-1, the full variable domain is GAGVSQSPSNKVTEKGKDVELRCDPISGHTALYWYRQSLGQGLEFLIYFQGNSAPDKSGLPSDRFSAERTGGSVSTLTIQRTQQEDSAVYLCASSVDRGQYNEQFFGPGTRLTVL.

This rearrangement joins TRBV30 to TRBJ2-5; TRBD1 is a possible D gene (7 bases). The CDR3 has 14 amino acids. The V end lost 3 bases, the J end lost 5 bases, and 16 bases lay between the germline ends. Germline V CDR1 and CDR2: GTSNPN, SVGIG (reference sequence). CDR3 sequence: CAWRTGGGGETQYF. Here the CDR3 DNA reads TGTGCCTGGAGGACAGGAGGGGGCGGCGAGACCCAGTACTTC.